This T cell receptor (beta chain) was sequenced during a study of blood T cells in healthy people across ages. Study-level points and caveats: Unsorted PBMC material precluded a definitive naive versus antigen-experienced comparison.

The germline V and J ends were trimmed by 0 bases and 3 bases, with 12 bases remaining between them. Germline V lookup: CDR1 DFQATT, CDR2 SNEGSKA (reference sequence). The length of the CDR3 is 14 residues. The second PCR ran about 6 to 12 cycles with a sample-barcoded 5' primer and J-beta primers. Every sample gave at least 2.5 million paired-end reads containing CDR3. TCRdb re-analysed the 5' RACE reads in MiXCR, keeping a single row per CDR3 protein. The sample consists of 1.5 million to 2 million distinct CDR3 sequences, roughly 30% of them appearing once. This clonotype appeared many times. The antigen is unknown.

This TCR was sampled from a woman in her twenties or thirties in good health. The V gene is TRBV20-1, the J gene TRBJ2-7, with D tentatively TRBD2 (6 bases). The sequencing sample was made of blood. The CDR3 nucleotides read TGCAGTGCTAGAGAGGGGGGTTCGGACTACGAGCAGTACTTC. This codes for CSAREGGSDYEQYF.